A selection of T cell receptor beta chains follows, all from one sample in a study of control samples from healthy donors and cancer patients. The table came from immunoSEQ multiplex PCR; TCRdb's copy has only in-frame clones and leaves some out. The sample lists 400,000 to 450,000 clones; about 93% were seen once. Sample: PBMCs. The receptor source for this set is a man in his forties or fifties with head and neck cancer. Both conserved end residues are part of each CDR3. The D gene is left open where the match is weak. The size of a clone is reported for some rows only, either as once, few or many, or as a class for expanded clones.

D gene,CDR3 length,V gene,clone size,J gene,CDR3 protein,CDR3 DNA
TRBD1,19,TRBV12-5,.,TRBJ1-4,CASGLGAGTGYPTNEKLFF,TGTGCTAGTGGTTTGGGAGCCGGGACAGGGTACCCAACTAATGAAAAACTGTTTTTT
.,15,TRBV5-1,.,TRBJ1-1,CASSLSSRRNTEAFF,TGCGCCAGCAGCTTGAGTAGTAGGAGGAACACTGAAGCTTTCTTT
.,16,TRBV4-1,.,TRBJ2-3,CASSQEGQRALDTQYF,TGCGCCAGCAGCCAAGAAGGGCAGCGGGCCCTAGATACGCAGTATTTT
.,14,TRBV10-3,.,TRBJ1-1,CASNVQVSGTEAFF,TGTGCCTCAAACGTACAGGTGTCGGGGACTGAAGCTTTCTTT
.,13,TRBV4-3,.,TRBJ1-5,CASSQGMGQPQHF,TGCGCCAGCAGCCAGGGCATGGGACAGCCCCAGCATTTT
TRBD1,15,TRBV2,.,TRBJ2-2,CASRPGQSFTGELFF,TGTGCCAGCAGGCCGGGACAGTCTTTCACCGGGGAGCTGTTTTTT
.,13,TRBV6-5,.,TRBJ1-6,CASKGHTNSPLHF,TGTGCCAGCAAGGGACACACCAATTCACCCCTCCACTTT
.,15,TRBV4-3,.,TRBJ2-5,CASSQDHAWGETQYF,TGCGCCAGCAGCCAAGATCACGCCTGGGGGGAGACCCAGTACTTC
TRBD1,15,TRBV19,once,TRBJ2-3,CASTTGQARTDTQYF,TGTGCCAGTACCACGGGACAGGCCCGCACAGATACGCAGTATTTT
.,14,TRBV28,.,TRBJ2-4,CASSPTIPQNIQYF,TGTGCCAGCAGTCCTACCATCCCCCAAAACATTCAGTACTTC
.,15,TRBV5-1,.,TRBJ2-3,CASSFGRLGTDTQYF,TGCGCCAGCAGCTTTGGCAGGTTGGGCACAGATACGCAGTATTTT
.,14,TRBV28,.,TRBJ1-1,CASSPGQLNTEAFF,TGTGCCAGCAGTCCAGGACAGCTGAACACTGAAGCTTTCTTT
.,12,TRBV30,.,TRBJ1-2,CAWDGPAYGYTF,TGTGCCTGGGACGGACCAGCCTATGGCTACACCTTC
.,17,TRBV7-9,.,TRBJ1-2,CASSFQSGLIANYGYTF,TGTGCCAGCAGCTTTCAATCAGGCCTGATCGCTAACTATGGCTACACCTTC
.,14,TRBV19,.,TRBJ1-5,CASSIITDNQPQHF,TGTGCCAGTAGTATAATTACAGATAATCAGCCCCAGCATTTT
TRBD1,16,TRBV9,.,TRBJ1-3,CASSVGGQVSGNTIYF,TGTGCCAGCAGCGTAGGAGGACAGGTCTCTGGAAACACCATATATTTT
TRBD2,13,TRBV2,once,TRBJ2-5,CASLTSGEETQYF,TGTGCCAGCCTGACTAGCGGGGAAGAGACCCAGTACTTC
.,13,TRBV30,.,TRBJ1-1,CAWSVGSVTEAFF,TGTGCCTGGAGTGTAGGTTCAGTAACTGAAGCTTTCTTT
TRBD1,14,TRBV3-1/TRBV3-2,.,TRBJ1-5,CASSGGTGGQPQHF,TGTGCCAGCAGCGGCGGGACAGGGGGTCAGCCCCAGCATTTT
TRBD1,15,TRBV7-3,.,TRBJ2-3,CASSWTGGRTDTQYF,TGTGCCAGCAGCTGGACAGGGGGGCGCACAGATACGCAGTATTTT
.,15,TRBV5-4,.,TRBJ1-3,CASSLRGARGNTIYF,TGTGCCAGCAGCTTGAGGGGGGCGCGAGGAAACACCATATATTTT
.,10,TRBV7-9,.,TRBJ2-2,CASSLLDLFF,TGTGCCAGCAGCTTACTGGACCTGTTTTTT
.,13,TRBV5-6,.,TRBJ1-2,CASSLSWGSGYTF,TGTGCCAGCAGCTTGAGTTGGGGCAGTGGCTACACCTTC
.,14,TRBV7-9,.,TRBJ2-7,CASSLGLGDNEQYF,TGTGCCAGCAGCTTAGGTCTCGGGGATAACGAGCAGTACTTC
.,15,TRBV6-5,.,TRBJ1-5,CASSPPGPSNQPQHF,TGTGCCAGCAGCCCCCCCGGACCCAGCAATCAGCCCCAGCATTTT
.,16,TRBV4-2,once,TRBJ2-2,CASSREDREYTGELFF,TGTGCCAGCAGCCGAGAGGACAGAGAGTACACCGGGGAGCTGTTTTTT
.,14,TRBV5-4,.,TRBJ2-2,CASSTLRGTGELFF,TGTGCCAGCAGCACATTACGCGGCACCGGGGAGCTGTTTTTT
.,13,TRBV2,.,TRBJ1-5,CASSGRERQPQHF,TGTGCCAGCAGTGGCCGGGAGCGTCAGCCCCAGCATTTT
.,12,TRBV6-1,few,TRBJ1-2,CASSERNYGYTF,TGTGCCAGCAGTGAAAGGAACTATGGCTACACCTTC
TRBD1,15,TRBV6-8,.,TRBJ2-7,CASSPDRGRHYEQYF,TGTGCCAGCAGTCCGGACAGGGGGCGACACTACGAGCAGTACTTC
.,14,TRBV28,.,TRBJ2-7,CASSGGRANYEQYF,TGTGCCAGCAGCGGGGGACGGGCAAACTACGAGCAGTACTTC
.,15,TRBV5-1,.,TRBJ2-2,CASSLSTRADGELFF,TGCGCCAGCAGCTTGAGTACCAGGGCTGACGGGGAGCTGTTTTTT
.,14,TRBV28,.,TRBJ2-5,CASSFAGEIETQYF,TGTGCCAGCAGTTTCGCAGGGGAGATAGAGACCCAGTACTTC
TRBD1,17,TRBV2,.,TRBJ1-1,CASSLLKPGQRNTEAFF,TGTGCCAGCAGTCTACTTAAACCGGGACAGCGGAACACTGAAGCTTTCTTT
TRBD2,12,TRBV5-8,.,TRBJ2-1,CASGREWGEQFF,TGTGCCAGCGGGAGGGAGTGGGGAGAGCAGTTCTTC
.,13,TRBV30,.,TRBJ1-5,CAWSEAGGQPQHF,TGTGCCTGGAGTGAGGCCGGGGGTCAGCCCCAGCATTTT
TRBD1,14,TRBV18,.,TRBJ2-7,CASSPGQGAYEQYF,TGTGCCAGCTCACCGGGACAGGGGGCCTACGAGCAGTACTTC